The clone carrying this T cell receptor (beta chain) turned up a few times. The junction departs from the called germline gene at one end, perhaps through a read error. These data belong to a study of blood T cell repertoires in COVID-19. Study information: Samples of COVID-19 (acute and convalescent) were obtained from the United States, Italy and Spain.

As originally analysed: Amplification from reference gene primers served as the basis for estimated nucleated cell counts. Repertoires were generated with immunoSEQ multiplex PCR, while TCRdb's copy carries only in-frame clones and drops some. V, J and clone size derive from that table, while D and trimming were established from the DNA sequence. The sample holds roughly 300,000 clones; roughly 85% are singletons and the top ten take around 2.5%. The length of the CDR3 is 15 residues. CDR1 SGHVS and CDR2 FQNEAQ come from the germline V gene. The sequence was obtained from a woman in her fifties or sixties who had recovered from COVID-19. The rearrangement uses TRBV7-8 and TRBJ2-1; TRBD2 matches at 9 bases. The sample consisted of PBMCs or T cells enriched from blood (not recorded which). In nucleotides, the CDR3 is TGTGCCAGCAACTTATTCCTAGCGGGAACGAATGAGCAGTTCTTC. It is translated as CASNLFLAGTNEQFF.